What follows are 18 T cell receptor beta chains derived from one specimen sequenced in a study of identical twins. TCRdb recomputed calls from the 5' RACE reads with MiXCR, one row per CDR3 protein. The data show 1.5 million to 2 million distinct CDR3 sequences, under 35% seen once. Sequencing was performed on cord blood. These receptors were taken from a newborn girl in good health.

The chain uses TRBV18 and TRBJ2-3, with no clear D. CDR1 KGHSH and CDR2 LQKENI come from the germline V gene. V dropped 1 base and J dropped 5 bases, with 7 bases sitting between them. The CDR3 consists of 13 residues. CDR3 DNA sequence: TGTGCCAGCTCACCACTCTCCCTAGATACGCAGTATTTT. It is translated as CASSPLSLDTQYF.

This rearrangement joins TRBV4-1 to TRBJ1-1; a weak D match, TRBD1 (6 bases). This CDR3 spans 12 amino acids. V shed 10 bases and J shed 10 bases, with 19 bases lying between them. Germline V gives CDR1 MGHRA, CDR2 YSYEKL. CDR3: CATTGQSGGAFF. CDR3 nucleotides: TGCGCCACAACCGGACAGTCTGGAGGAGCTTTCTTT.

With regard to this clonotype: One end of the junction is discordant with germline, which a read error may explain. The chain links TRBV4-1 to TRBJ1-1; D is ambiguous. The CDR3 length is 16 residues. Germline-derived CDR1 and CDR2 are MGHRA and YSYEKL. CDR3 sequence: CASNQVVVRTVAEAFF. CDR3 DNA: TGCGCCAGCAACCAAGTAGTCGTCAGGACGGTCGCTGAAGCTTTCTTT.

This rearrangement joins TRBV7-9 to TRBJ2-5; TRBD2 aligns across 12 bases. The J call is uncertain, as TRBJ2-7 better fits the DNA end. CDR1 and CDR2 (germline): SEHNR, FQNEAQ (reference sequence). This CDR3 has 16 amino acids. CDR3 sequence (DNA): TGTGCCAGCAGCCGACCCGGGACTAGCGGGCATTGCGAGCAGTACTTC. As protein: CASSRPGTSGHCEQYF.

In DNA form, the CDR3 reads TGTGCCAGCAGCCCGATAGCGGGGGAGTTTCCAGATACGCAGTATTTT. It yields the protein CASSPIAGEFPDTQYF. V and J are TRBV9 and TRBJ2-3; 9 bases fit TRBD2. J was trimmed by 4 bases and V by 4 bases; bases with no gene match: 10. The CDR3 spans 16 residues. In germline, CDR1 is SGDLS, CDR2 YYNGEE.

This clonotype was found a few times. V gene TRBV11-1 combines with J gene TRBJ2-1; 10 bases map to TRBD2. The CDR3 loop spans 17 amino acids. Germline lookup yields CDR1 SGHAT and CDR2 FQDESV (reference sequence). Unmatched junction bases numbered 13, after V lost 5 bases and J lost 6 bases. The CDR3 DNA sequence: TGTGCCAGCAGCCTCCAGATCCTAGCGGGAGTAGGCAATGAGCAGTTCTTC. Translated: CASSLQILAGVGNEQFF.

The CDR3 spells CASSGSRYGELFF. The DNA of the CDR3 is TGTGCCAGCAGCGGGTCTCGGTACGGGGAGCTGTTTTTT. This chain uses TRBV11-2 with TRBJ2-2; D remains ambiguous. Germline V gene data show CDR1 as SGHAT and CDR2 as FQNNGV. CDR3 length equals 13 residues. The germline V and J ends were trimmed by 5 bases and 7 bases, with 11 bases remaining between them.

The CDR3 DNA sequence: TGCGCCAGCAGCGCCGGGGCAGTCGGCGGTTCTTCACCCCTCCACTTT. It specifies CASSAGAVGGSSPLHF. The V gene is TRBV5-1, the J gene TRBJ1-6, with D maybe TRBD1 (5 bases). This CDR3 is 16 amino acids long. V was pared by 4 bases and J by 9 bases, with 20 bases between. Germline CDR1 SGHRS, CDR2 YFSETQ.

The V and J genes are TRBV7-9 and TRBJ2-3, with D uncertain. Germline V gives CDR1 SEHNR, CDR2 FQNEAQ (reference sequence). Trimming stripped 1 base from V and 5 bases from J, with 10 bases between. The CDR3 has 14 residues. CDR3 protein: CASSLVGFRDTQYF. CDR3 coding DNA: TGTGCCAGCAGCTTAGTTGGCTTCAGAGATACGCAGTATTTT.

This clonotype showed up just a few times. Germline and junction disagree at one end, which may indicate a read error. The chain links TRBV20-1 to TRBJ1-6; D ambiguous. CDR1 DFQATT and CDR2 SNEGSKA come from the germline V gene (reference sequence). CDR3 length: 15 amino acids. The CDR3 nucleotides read TGCAGTGCTAGGGAAGGGAGCTCCTATAATTCACTCCTCCACTTT. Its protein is CSAREGSSYNSLLHF.

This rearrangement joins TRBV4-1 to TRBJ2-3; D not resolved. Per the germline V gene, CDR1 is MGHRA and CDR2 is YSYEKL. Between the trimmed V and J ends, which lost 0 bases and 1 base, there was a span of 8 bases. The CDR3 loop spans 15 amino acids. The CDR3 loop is CASSQDSLGTDTQYF. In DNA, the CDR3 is TGCGCCAGCAGCCAAGATTCCCTCGGCACAGATACGCAGTATTTT.

The CDR3 DNA follows: TGTGCCAGCAGCGTTACTAGCGTCGACGAGCGGTACTTC. Protein sequence: CASSVTSVDERYF. The chain employs TRBV7-9 and TRBJ2-5, with TRBD2 matching over 7 bases. The CDR3 runs 13 residues. The ends lost 5 bases at V and 13 bases at J; junction bases unmatched: 13. Germline loops: CDR1 SEHNR, CDR2 FQNEAQ (reference sequence).

The CDR3 is CSAEGHWLGTQYF. The CDR3 DNA reads TGCAGTGCTGAGGGACATTGGCTAGGGACCCAGTACTTC. The chain employs TRBV20-1 and TRBJ2-5, with D maybe TRBD1 (6 bases). The CDR3 is 13 amino acids. Trimming removed 5 bases at V and 7 bases at J, with 17 bases between. Germline lookup yields CDR1 DFQATT and CDR2 SNEGSKA (reference sequence).

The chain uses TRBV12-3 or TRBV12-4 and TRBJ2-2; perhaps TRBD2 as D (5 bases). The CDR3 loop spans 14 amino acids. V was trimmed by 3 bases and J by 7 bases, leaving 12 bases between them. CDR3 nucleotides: TGTGCCAGCAGTTTCCGGGGAAAGGACGGGGAGCTGTTTTTT. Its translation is CASSFRGKDGELFF.

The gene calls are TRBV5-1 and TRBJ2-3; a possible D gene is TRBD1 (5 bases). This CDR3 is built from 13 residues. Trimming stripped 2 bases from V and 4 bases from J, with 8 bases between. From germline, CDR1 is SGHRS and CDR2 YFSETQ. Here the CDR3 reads CASSFGASDTQYF. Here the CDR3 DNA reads TGCGCCAGCAGCTTTGGGGCCTCAGATACGCAGTATTTT.

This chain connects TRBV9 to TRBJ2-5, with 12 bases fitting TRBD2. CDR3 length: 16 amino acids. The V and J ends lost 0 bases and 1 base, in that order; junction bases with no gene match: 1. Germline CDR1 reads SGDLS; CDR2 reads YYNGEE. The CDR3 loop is CASSVGGLAGQETQYF. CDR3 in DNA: TGTGCCAGCAGCGTAGGGGGACTAGCGGGCCAAGAGACCCAGTACTTC.

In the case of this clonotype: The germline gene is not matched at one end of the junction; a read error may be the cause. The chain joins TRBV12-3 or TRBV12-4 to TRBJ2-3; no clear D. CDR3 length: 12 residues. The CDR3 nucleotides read TGTGCCAGCAGTTTGTTATCAGATGCGCAGTATTTT. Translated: CASSLLSDAQYF.

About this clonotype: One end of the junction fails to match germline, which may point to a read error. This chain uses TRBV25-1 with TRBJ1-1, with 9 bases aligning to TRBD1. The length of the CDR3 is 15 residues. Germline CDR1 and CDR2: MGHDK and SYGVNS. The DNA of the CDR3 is TGTGCCAGCAGTGAGCTAGACAGGGGGAACGCTGAAGCTTTCTTT. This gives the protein CASSELDRGNAEAFF.